This T cell receptor beta chain was recorded in a study of cytomegalovirus exposure and HLA in healthy donors. General observations from the study: Later genetic work tied a missense DCLRE1C variant to beta-chain V and J trimming. Some highly shared sequence variants likely arose as a pipeline artifact.

As for this clone: As yet, its antigen is unknown.

The ends were cut back, 4 bases at V and 3 bases at J, with 17 bases in the middle. CDR3 length equals 15 residues. The germline gives CDR1 SGHRS, CDR2 YFSETQ. Healthy bone marrow donors formed the donor group. Primers included in the PCR were 60 Vbeta and 13 Jbeta primers. Assay used: immunoSEQ multiplex PCR; TCRdb lists only in-frame clones, some missing. The sample has 85,000 to 130,000 clones; around 80% are singletons. The chain combines TRBV5-1 with TRBJ2-7; a weak D match, TRBD2 (6 bases). The origin of this receptor is a female donor in good health and CMV-seropositive. Material: PBMCs. In DNA form, the CDR3 reads TGCGCCAGCAGCCCCCTGACGGGAGCGGGCTACGAGCAGTACTTC. It encodes CASSPLTGAGYEQYF. The whole variable domain, filled in from reference TRBV5-1 and TRBJ2-7, reads KAGVTQTPRYLIKTRGQQVTLSCSPISGHRSVSWYQQTPGQGLQFLFEYFSETQRNKGNFPGRFSGRQFSNSRSEMNVSTLELGDSALYLCASSPLTGAGYEQYFGPGTRLTVT.